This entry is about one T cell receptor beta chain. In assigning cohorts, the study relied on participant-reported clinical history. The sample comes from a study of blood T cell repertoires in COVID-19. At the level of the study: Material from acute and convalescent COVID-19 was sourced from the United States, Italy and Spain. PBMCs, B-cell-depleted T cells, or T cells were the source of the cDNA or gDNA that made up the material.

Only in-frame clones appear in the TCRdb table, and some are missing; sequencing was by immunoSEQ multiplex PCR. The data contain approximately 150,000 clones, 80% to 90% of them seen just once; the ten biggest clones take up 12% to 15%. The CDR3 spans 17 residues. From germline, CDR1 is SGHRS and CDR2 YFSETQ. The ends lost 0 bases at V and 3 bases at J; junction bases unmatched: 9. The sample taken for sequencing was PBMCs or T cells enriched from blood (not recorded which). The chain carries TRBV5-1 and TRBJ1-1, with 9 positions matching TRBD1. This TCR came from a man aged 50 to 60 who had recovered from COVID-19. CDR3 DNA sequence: TGCGCCAGCAGCTTGGACCGGGACAGGGTAAGGGACACTGAAGCTTTCTTT. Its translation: CASSLDRDRVRDTEAFF.